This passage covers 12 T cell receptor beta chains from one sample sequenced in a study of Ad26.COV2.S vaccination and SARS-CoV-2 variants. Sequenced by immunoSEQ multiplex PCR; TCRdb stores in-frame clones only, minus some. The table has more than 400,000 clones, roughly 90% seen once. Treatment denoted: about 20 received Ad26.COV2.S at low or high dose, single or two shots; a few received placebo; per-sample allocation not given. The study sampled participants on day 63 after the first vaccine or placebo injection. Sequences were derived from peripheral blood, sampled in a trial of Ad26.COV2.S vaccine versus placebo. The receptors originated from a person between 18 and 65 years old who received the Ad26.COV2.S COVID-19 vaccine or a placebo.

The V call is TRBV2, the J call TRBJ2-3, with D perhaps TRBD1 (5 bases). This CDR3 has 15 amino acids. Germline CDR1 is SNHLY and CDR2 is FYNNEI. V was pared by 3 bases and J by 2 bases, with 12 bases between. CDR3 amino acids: CASSEGRVFTDTQYF. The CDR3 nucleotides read TGTGCCAGCAGTGAGGGCAGGGTATTCACAGATACGCAGTATTTT.

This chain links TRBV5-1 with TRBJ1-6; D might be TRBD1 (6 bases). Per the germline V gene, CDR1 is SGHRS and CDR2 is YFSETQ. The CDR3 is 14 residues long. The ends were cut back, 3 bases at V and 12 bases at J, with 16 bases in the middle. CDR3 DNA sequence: TGCGCCAGCAGCTCCCGGGGGGGGCGCGTACCCCTCCACTTT. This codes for CASSSRGGRVPLHF.

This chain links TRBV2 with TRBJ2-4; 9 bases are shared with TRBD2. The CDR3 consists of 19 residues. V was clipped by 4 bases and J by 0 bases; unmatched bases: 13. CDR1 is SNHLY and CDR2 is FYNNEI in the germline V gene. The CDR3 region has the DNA TGTGCCAGCAGTGGGGTGCTAGCGGGGCGACATCTAGCCAAAAACATTCAGTACTTC. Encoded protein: CASSGVLAGRHLAKNIQYF.

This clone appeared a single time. The CDR3 DNA is TGTGCCAGCAGCCGTGGGGGACTATCCTACGAGCAGTACTTC. Protein product: CASSRGGLSYEQYF. V gene TRBV5-4 combines with J gene TRBJ2-7, with TRBD2 identical over 7 bases. Germline loops: CDR1 SGHNT, CDR2 YYREEE (reference sequence). This CDR3 has 14 residues. V lost 4 bases to trimming and J lost 1 base; unmatched junction nucleotides: 5.

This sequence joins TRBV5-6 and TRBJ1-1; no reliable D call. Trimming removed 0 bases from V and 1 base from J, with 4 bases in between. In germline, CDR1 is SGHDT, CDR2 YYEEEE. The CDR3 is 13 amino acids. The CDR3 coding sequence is TGTGCCAGCAGCTTGGTCAGGAACACTGAAGCTTTCTTT. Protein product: CASSLVRNTEAFF.

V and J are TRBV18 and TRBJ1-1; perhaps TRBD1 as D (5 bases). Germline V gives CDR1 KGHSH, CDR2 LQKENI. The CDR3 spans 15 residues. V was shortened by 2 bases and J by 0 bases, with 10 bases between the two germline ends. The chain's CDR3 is CASSPTGPMNTEAFF. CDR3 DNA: TGTGCCAGCTCACCAACAGGACCTATGAACACTGAAGCTTTCTTT. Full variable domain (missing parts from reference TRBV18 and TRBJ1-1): NAGVMQNPRHLVRRRGQEARLRCSPMKGHSHVYWYRQLPEEGLKFMVYLQKENIIDESGMPKERFSAEFPKEGPSILRIQQVVRGDSAAYFCASSPTGPMNTEAFFGQGTRLTVV.

The CDR3 DNA sequence: TGCAGCGTTGGGTCAGGGCTGAACACTGAAGCTTTCTTT. Protein product: CSVGSGLNTEAFF. The chain combines TRBV29-1 with TRBJ1-1; weak D call: TRBD1 (5 bases). Trimming stripped 4 bases from V and 0 bases from J, with 9 bases between. The germline CDR1 and CDR2 sequences are SQVTM and ANQGSEA. The CDR3 consists of 13 residues.

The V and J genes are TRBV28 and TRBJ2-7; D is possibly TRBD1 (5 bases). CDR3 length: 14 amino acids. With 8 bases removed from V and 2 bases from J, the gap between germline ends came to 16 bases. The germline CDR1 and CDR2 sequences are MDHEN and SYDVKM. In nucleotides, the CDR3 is TGTGCCAGCCGAGCACCAGGGTCTGCCTACGAGCAGTACTTC. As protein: CASRAPGSAYEQYF.

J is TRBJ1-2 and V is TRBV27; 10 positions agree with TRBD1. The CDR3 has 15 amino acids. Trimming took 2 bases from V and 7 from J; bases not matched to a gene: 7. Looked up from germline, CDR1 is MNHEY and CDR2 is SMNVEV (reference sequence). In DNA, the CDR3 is TGTGCCAGCAGTTTAACCGGGACAGGGGCCTTTGGCTACACCTTC. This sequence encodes CASSLTGTGAFGYTF.

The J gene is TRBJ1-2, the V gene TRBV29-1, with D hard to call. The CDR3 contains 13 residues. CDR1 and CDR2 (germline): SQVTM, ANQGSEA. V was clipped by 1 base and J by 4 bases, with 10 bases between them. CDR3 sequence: CSVEGGFGYGYTF. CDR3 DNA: TGCAGCGTTGAAGGGGGTTTTGGCTATGGCTACACCTTC.

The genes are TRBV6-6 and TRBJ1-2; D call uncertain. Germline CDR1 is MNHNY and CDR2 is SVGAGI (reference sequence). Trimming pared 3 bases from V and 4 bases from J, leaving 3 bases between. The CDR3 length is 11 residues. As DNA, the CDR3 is TGTGCCAGCAGTTATGTCTATGGCTACACCTTC. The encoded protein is CASSYVYGYTF.

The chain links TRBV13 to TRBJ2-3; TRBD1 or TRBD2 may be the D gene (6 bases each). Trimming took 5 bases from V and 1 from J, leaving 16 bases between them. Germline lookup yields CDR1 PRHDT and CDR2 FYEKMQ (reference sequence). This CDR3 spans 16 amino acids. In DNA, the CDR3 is TGTGCCAGCAGCGAAGGGGGACTGCGAGGCACAGATACGCAGTATTTT. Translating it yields CASSEGGLRGTDTQYF.